The present entry profiles one T cell receptor (beta chain) with its context. Its antigen is still unknown. No clone much larger than this one lies a single base away; base qualities are absent. For the CD8 naive samples, CD45RO-negative cells were positively selected for CCR7, yielding a CD45RA+CCR7+ population from which TemRA cells were excluded. Donors were healthy HIV-negative adults with no recently reported acute infections or vaccinations. Every donor was a Caucasian adult living in Nashville, Tennessee, USA. Blood was collected by leukapheresis, and PBMCs were isolated by Ficoll-Histopaque density gradient centrifugation and then cryopreserved in liquid nitrogen vapor phase. Analytical flow cytometry was used to check the purity and quantity of every magnetically sorted T cell population. Genomic DNA was isolated from each sorted fraction and quantified by UV absorbance on a Nanodrop 2000c.

Using the deep immunoSEQ assay, TCR CDR3 regions were amplified from genomic DNA by multiplex PCR. Genomic DNA extracted from each cell subset was distributed evenly over all wells of several immunoSEQ 96-well plates, and each plate served as one replicate. Each replicate PCR for sorted subsets received 150 to 250 ng genomic DNA, equal to about 30,000 T cell genomes. Purified libraries were measured with a Qubit 3.0 fluorometer, size-checked on a Bioanalyzer 2100, and measured again with the KAPA Library Quantification kit. Every immunoSEQ 96-well plate was sequenced on a separate single-read 150-cycle Illumina NextSeq 550 flow cell. As for the original processing: Because the immunoSEQ output included only junctional sequences and no quality scores, the filtering could not be the same as the filtering used for full-length reads. Sequences were annotated with PyIR, a Python wrapper for IgBLAST v1.9, using IMGT germline references to assign V/J genes and CDR3. Reads with weak V/J assignments (E-value above 1e-6), missing CDR3, stop codons, out-of-frame junctions, or ambiguous translated residues were removed. V3J clonotypes were defined as sequences sharing an identical inferred V gene, J gene, and CDR3 amino acid sequence. Percentage overlap between repertoires was calculated by dividing the number of shared unique clonotypes by the size of the smaller repertoire. Richness of each repertoire was evaluated using RTK rarefaction, the Chao1 estimator, and Recon v2.1 estimates of unobserved clonotypes. OLGA was used to compute generation probabilities for all TCRbeta clonotypes that the gDNA method yielded from a few donors. The immuneACCESS repertoire file appears here via TCRdb, limited to in-frame rearrangements. These files lack a portion of the clones; in checked studies, under half of the deficit traces to unresolved V genes, and the cause of the others is not known. V and J calls and clone size are given by that table; D and trimming were obtained from the DNA. Recorded for this sample are more than 2 million clones; about 94% of them occurred a single time. The top ten constitute over 1.5% of the sample.

The source of the sample is a study of shared clonotypes between healthy human individuals (dated by TCRdb to about 2020). Regarding the complete study: The cohort included three men and a couple of women between 18 and 49 years of age. For each donor, three plates each were used for CD4 naive and CD4 memory, two plates were used for CD8 naive, and one plate was used for CD8 memory. To estimate repertoire size and how much clonotype sharing occurs between individuals, the study deeply sequenced the blood TCR repertoires of five or six healthy adults. Libraries were prepared and TCR repertoires were sequenced by different laboratories using diverse techniques, in order to increase sequencing depth and limit assay-specific biases. Per donor, leukapheresis produced somewhere between about 0.9 and 9 billion PBMCs.

The paper as a whole reports these results and caveats: Across a handful of donors, approximately 5% of naive CD4, around 3.3% of naive CD8, 2% to 2.5% of memory CD4, and roughly 0.4% of memory CD8 clonotypes were shared. Rarefaction of sorted-subset datasets indicated incomplete sequencing despite the large sequencing depth. Sampling was restricted to blood, and TCR repertoires in tissues likely differ from the TCR repertoires found in blood. Pairwise subsampling indicated that sequencing depth was expected to affect the degree of clonotype sharing among donors. Compared with non-shared clonotypes, clonotypes shared by all four sorted-subset donors had higher generation probabilities. Estimated clonotype richness was generally larger for naive than for memory subsets. The small number of donors limited the genetic and exposure-history diversity represented.

V drops 6 bases and J drops 3 bases, leaving 14 bases in between. The CDR3 has 14 amino acids, counting the end cysteine and phenylalanine. Kept here is only the CDR3 DNA, which spans 42 bases and is read in frame from base 1. In the germline V gene, CDR1 corresponds to MDHEN and CDR2 to SYDVKM. Sequencing was carried out using naive CD8+ T cells from PBMCs. The sample's cell subset or site, from its label and the paper: CD45RA+CCR7+. Recombination linked TRBV28 to TRBJ2-5, with the D gene uncertain. The clonotype originates from a man aged 18 to 35 in good health. Some clones in this sample may be carry-over from other donors' samples. CDR3 region: CASSGLRTEETQYF. The nucleotide sequence is TGTGCCAGCAGCGGCCTAAGGACGGAAGAGACCCAGTACTTC.